Given below is one T cell receptor beta chain in context. The antigen is undetermined. The record originates from a study of T cell responses to AZD1222 COVID-19 vaccine. The wider study: Pooled together were second doses at about 4 or about 12 weeks. General study results and limits: Researchers report vaccine-associated CD4 TCRs spanning spike, with dominance at 160-218 and 743-854. Only a handful of individuals given AZD1222 were seropositive at baseline. White British ancestry dominated among donors, who included more females, and clonal diversity was possibly underestimated.

The method was immunoSEQ multiplex PCR; TCRdb's version includes in-frame clones alone and lacks a portion of them. Counted here are some 150,000 clones, about 93% occurring once; the ten biggest clones make up 1.5% to 2%. This receptor was taken from an adult in good health. This sample comprised peripheral blood, obtained on day 0 of AZD1222 vaccination.

For the CDR3, the DNA is TGCAGCGTTTCGTGGGGGGCCAATGAGCAGTTCTTC. The encoded protein is CSVSWGANEQFF. V is TRBV29-1 and J is TRBJ2-1; D may be TRBD1 or TRBD2 (6 bases each). The CDR3 is made up of 12 amino acids. V was shortened by 5 bases and J by 6 bases, with 11 bases between the two germline ends. CDR1 SQVTM and CDR2 ANQGSEA come from the germline V gene.